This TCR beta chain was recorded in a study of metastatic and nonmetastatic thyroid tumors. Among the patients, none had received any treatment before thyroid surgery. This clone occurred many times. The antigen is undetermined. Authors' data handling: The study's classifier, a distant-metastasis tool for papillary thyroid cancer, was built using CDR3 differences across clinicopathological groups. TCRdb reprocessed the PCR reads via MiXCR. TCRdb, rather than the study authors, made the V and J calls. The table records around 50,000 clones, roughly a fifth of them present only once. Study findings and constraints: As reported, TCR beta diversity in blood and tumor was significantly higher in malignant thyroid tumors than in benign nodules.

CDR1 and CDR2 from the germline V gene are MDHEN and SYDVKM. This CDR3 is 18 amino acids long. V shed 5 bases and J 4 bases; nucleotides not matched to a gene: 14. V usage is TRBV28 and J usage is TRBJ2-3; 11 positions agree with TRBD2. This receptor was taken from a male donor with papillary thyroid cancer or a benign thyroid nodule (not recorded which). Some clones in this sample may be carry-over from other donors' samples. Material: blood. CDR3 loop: CASSHGSSGRIRADTQYF. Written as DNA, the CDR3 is TGTGCCAGCAGTCACGGTTCTAGCGGGAGGATAAGGGCAGATACGCAGTATTTT.